These 23 T cell receptor beta chains originate from one sample sequenced in a study of blood T cell repertoires in COVID-19. Repertoires were generated with immunoSEQ multiplex PCR, while TCRdb's copy carries only in-frame clones and drops some. There are around 100,000 clones in the sample; about 89% occur only once, and 15% to 20% lies in the top ten. Sequenced sample: peripheral blood. All receptors come from a human donor in a cohort sampled during active COVID-19.

The CDR3 is CASSASGSTHNEQFF. Here the CDR3 DNA reads TGTGCCAGTAGTGCTAGCGGGAGTACCCACAATGAGCAGTTCTTC. This chain connects TRBV19 to TRBJ2-1, with 10 bases lining up with TRBD2. J lost 5 bases, V lost 5 bases, and 6 bases had no gene match. This CDR3 has 15 amino acids. Per germline, CDR1 LNHDA and CDR2 SQIVND (reference sequence).

The chain joins TRBV18 to TRBJ1-5; the D gene is possibly TRBD1 (5 bases). Trimming removed 5 bases at V and 7 bases at J, with 12 bases between. The CDR3 length is 13 residues. The germline V gene encodes CDR1 KGHSH and CDR2 LQKENI. CDR3: CASSWGDEQPQHF. The CDR3 nucleotides read TGTGCCAGCTCATGGGGGGACGAGCAGCCCCAGCATTTT.

CDR3 sequence (DNA): TGTGCCAGCAGTTACTCCGGGACAGACTACAATGAGCAGTTCTTC. Protein: CASSYSGTDYNEQFF. V and J are TRBV6-5 and TRBJ2-1, with 7 bases lining up with TRBD1. The CDR3 contains 15 residues. The germline V gene has CDR1 MNHEY and CDR2 SVGAGI. After removal of 0 bases from V and 3 bases from J, the junction contained 2 bases not matched to a gene.

CDR3 nucleotides: TGTGCCAGCTCATCGGGGATAAACAATGAGCAGTTCTTC. It specifies CASSSGINNEQFF. This chain uses TRBV18 with TRBJ2-1; possibly TRBD2 for D (5 bases). The CDR3 is 13 amino acids. Trimming removed 5 bases from V and 5 bases from J, with 10 bases in between. The germline V gene encodes CDR1 KGHSH and CDR2 LQKENI.

This sequence joins TRBV3-1 (or the pseudogene TRBV3-2) and TRBJ2-7, with a weak D call TRBD2 (5 bases). V lost 0 bases to trimming and J lost 4 bases, with 16 bases between them. The CDR3 length is 16 residues. The germline V gene has CDR1 LGHDT and CDR2 YNNKEL (reference sequence). This CDR3 reads CASSQEGGIGSYEQYF. Written as DNA, the CDR3 is TGTGCCAGCAGCCAAGAAGGAGGCATTGGATCTTACGAGCAGTACTTC.

The genes are TRBV5-8 and TRBJ2-3; maybe TRBD2 (5 bases). CDR1 SGHTS and CDR2 YDEGEE come from the germline V gene. The CDR3 is 13 amino acids. Trimming stripped 2 bases from V and 6 bases from J, with 10 bases between. The CDR3: CASSFGPGDTQYF. CDR3 DNA sequence: TGTGCCAGCAGCTTCGGTCCGGGGGATACGCAGTATTTT.

This chain joins TRBV6-5 and TRBJ1-2; TRBD1 aligns across 9 bases. In germline, CDR1 is MNHEY, CDR2 SVGAGI. This CDR3 is 14 amino acids long. V was clipped by 5 bases and J by 8 bases; unmatched bases: 9. CDR3 coding DNA: TGTGCCAGCAGTCCTGGGACAGGGAGTCGGGGCTACACCTTC. Its translation: CASSPGTGSRGYTF.

The sample holds one count of this clone. J is TRBJ2-2 and V is TRBV18, with a possible D match to TRBD2 (6 bases). Per the germline V gene, CDR1 is KGHSH and CDR2 is LQKENI. Deletions cut 3 bases from V and 5 bases from J, with 22 bases between. The CDR3 is 18 residues long. CDR3: CASSPTYPSARGTGELFF. The CDR3 DNA reads as TGTGCCAGCTCACCCACCTATCCTAGCGCCCGAGGGACCGGGGAGCTGTTTTTT.

The chain is built from TRBV5-1 and TRBJ2-5; weak D call: TRBD1 (5 bases). Germline-derived CDR1 and CDR2 are SGHRS and YFSETQ. Trimming left V 4 bases short and J 4 bases short, with 14 bases between. This CDR3 is 14 amino acids long. CDR3 residues: CASSLIGQGETQYF. In DNA form, the CDR3 reads TGCGCCAGCAGCCTAATTGGGCAGGGAGAGACCCAGTACTTC.

This clone was counted between two and nine times. The V and J genes are TRBV25-1 and TRBJ2-3; unclear D gene. This CDR3 is 14 amino acids long. Germline V gives CDR1 MGHDK, CDR2 SYGVNS. V dropped 10 bases and J dropped 1 base, with 15 bases sitting between them. CDR3 nucleotide sequence: TGTGCCACTGCCCTACTCCGGGGCACAGATACGCAGTATTTT. It specifies CATALLRGTDTQYF.

V is TRBV7-2 and J is TRBJ2-6; weak D call: TRBD1 (5 bases). Germline CDR1 reads SGHTA; CDR2 reads FQGNSA. This CDR3 is 16 amino acids long. V was pared by 8 bases and J by 2 bases, with 16 bases between. The DNA for the CDR3 is TGTGCCAGCGCCCGACCCACAGGCCCTGGGGCCAACGTCCTGACTTTC. This translates into CASARPTGPGANVLTF.

The chain recombines TRBV5-4 with TRBJ2-1; 9 bases map to TRBD2. This CDR3 is built from 17 residues. V lost 4 bases, J lost 6 bases, and 14 bases stayed unmatched. Germline V gene data show CDR1 as SGHNT and CDR2 as YYREEE (reference sequence). The CDR3 reads CASSPLVAAGGGNEQFF. The CDR3 nucleotides are TGTGCCAGCAGCCCGTTGGTAGCAGCGGGAGGTGGCAATGAGCAGTTCTTC.

The rearrangement uses TRBV3-1 (or the pseudogene TRBV3-2) and TRBJ1-1; TRBD1 might be the D (6 bases). The CDR3 has 16 amino acids. V lost 2 bases and J 5 bases, leaving 18 bases between the germline ends. From germline, CDR1 is LGHDT and CDR2 YNNKEL (reference sequence). The CDR3 DNA is TGTGCCAGCAGCCAAAGGGGTTACAGGGCTGGGACTGAAGCTTTCTTT. It codes for CASSQRGYRAGTEAFF.

The chain uses TRBV29-1 and TRBJ2-5, with D uncertain. Germline V gene lookup returns CDR1 SQVTM and CDR2 ANQGSEA. Trimming took 6 bases from V and 0 from J, leaving 5 bases between them. The CDR3 totals 11 residues. CDR3 DNA: TGCAGCGTCCGGGACCAAGAGACCCAGTACTTC. Amino acid sequence: CSVRDQETQYF.

This chain joins TRBV28 and TRBJ1-5; D might be TRBD1 (6 bases). CDR3 length equals 15 residues. V shed 3 bases and J shed 1 base, with 10 bases lying between them. Germline V gene data show CDR1 as MDHEN and CDR2 as SYDVKM. CDR3 DNA sequence: TGTGCCAGCAGTTTGATACAGGGAAGCAATCAGCCCCAGCATTTT. This gives the protein CASSLIQGSNQPQHF.

Worth noting for this clone: Different DNA sequences within this sample yield the same CDR3. V is TRBV29-1 and J is TRBJ2-1; TRBD2 matches at 15 bases. The CDR3 has 16 residues. CDR1 SQVTM and CDR2 ANQGSEA come from the germline V gene. V dropped 6 bases and J dropped 1; count of bases not matched to a gene: 4. The CDR3 protein is CSVTGLAGGSYNEQFF. The CDR3 region has the DNA TGCAGCGTGACGGGACTAGCGGGAGGATCCTACAATGAGCAGTTCTTC.

The chain links TRBV5-6 to TRBJ1-2; 8 bases map to TRBD1. Trimming removed 2 bases from V and 8 bases from J; junction bases left unmatched: 8. CDR1 SGHDT and CDR2 YYEEEE come from the germline V gene. CDR3 length equals 14 residues. The CDR3, as DNA: TGTGCCAGCAGCTTTAAGGACAGGGCGACCGGCTACACCTTC. This translates into CASSFKDRATGYTF.

This clone occurred a few times. The chain couples TRBV19 to TRBJ1-2, with 10 bases identical to TRBD1. J lost 7 bases, V lost 5 bases, and 7 bases had no gene match. Germline CDR1 is LNHDA and CDR2 is SQIVND (reference sequence). This CDR3 contains 14 residues. This CDR3 is CASSPDRGRGGYTF. CDR3 in DNA: TGTGCCAGTAGTCCTGACAGGGGGCGCGGTGGCTACACCTTC.

The CDR3 nucleotides are TGTGCCAGCATGTCGGACAGGGGGCACGAGCAGTACTTC. Its protein is CASMSDRGHEQYF. This chain links TRBV2 with TRBJ2-7, with 11 positions matching TRBD1. CDR1 is SNHLY, CDR2 FYNNEI, per germline. Unmatched junction bases numbered 4, after V lost 7 bases and J lost 5 bases. CDR3 length: 13 residues. The whole variable domain, remainder taken from reference TRBV2 and TRBJ2-7, is EPEVTQTPSHQVTQMGQEVILRCVPISNHLYFYWYRQILGQKVEFLVSFYNNEISEKSEIFDDQFSVERPDGSNFTLKIRSTKLEDSAMYFCASMSDRGHEQYFGPGTRLTVT.

The gene calls are TRBV9 and TRBJ1-4; weak D call: TRBD1 (6 bases). Between the trimmed V and J ends, which lost 3 bases and 4 bases, there was a span of 10 bases. This CDR3 contains 14 residues. Germline V lookup: CDR1 SGDLS, CDR2 YYNGEE. The CDR3 bases are TGTGCCAGCAGCGCCGGGACATTTAATGAAAAACTGTTTTTT. It is translated as CASSAGTFNEKLFF. Using reference TRBV9 and TRBJ1-4 for the parts outside the CDR3, the full variable domain is DSGVTQTPKHLITATGQRVTLRCSPRSGDLSVYWYQQSLDQGLQFLIQYYNGEERAKGNILERFSAQQFPDLHSELNLSSLELGDSALYFCASSAGTFNEKLFFGSGTQLSVL.

The chain is built from TRBV5-1 and TRBJ2-7, with 8 bases lining up with TRBD2. The CDR3 totals 16 residues. Germline V gives CDR1 SGHRS, CDR2 YFSETQ. Unmatched junction bases numbered 6, after V lost 0 bases and J lost 1 base. CDR3 nucleotides: TGCGCCAGCAGCTTGGACGTTGCGGGAGGTTCCTACGAGCAGTACTTC. The encoded protein is CASSLDVAGGSYEQYF.

The V call is TRBV7-3, the J call TRBJ2-6, with TRBD2 as a possible D gene (5 bases). Deletions cut 5 bases from V and 4 bases from J, with 12 bases between. In germline, CDR1 is SGHTA, CDR2 FQGTGA. This CDR3 spans 15 amino acids. CDR3 sequence: CASSPLASGANVLTF. The CDR3 region has the DNA TGTGCCAGCAGCCCCCTAGCCAGCGGGGCCAACGTCCTGACTTTC.

The genes are TRBV18 and TRBJ2-3; 15 bases fit TRBD2. Germline V gene data show CDR1 as KGHSH and CDR2 as LQKENI. With 3 bases clipped from V and 1 base from J, the junction kept 8 bases outside the gene matches. The CDR3 runs 19 residues. The CDR3 reads CASSPSQGLAGGRTDTQYF. CDR3 bases: TGTGCCAGCTCACCCAGTCAGGGACTAGCGGGAGGCCGCACAGATACGCAGTATTTT.